Below, one T cell receptor (beta chain) is given with its context. The CDR3 consists of 15 residues. V lost 6 bases to trimming and J lost 6 bases; unmatched junction nucleotides: 8. Per germline, CDR1 MNHNY and CDR2 SVGAGI (reference sequence). This entry comes from a study of blood T cell repertoires in COVID-19. Overall study: Material from acute and convalescent COVID-19 was sourced from the United States, Italy and Spain. Nucleic acid was either cDNA or gDNA, and it came from T cells, B-cell-depleted T cells, or PBMCs.

Authors' methods: By means of reference gene primer amplification, nucleated cell counts were estimated. The protocol was immunoSEQ multiplex PCR, while the TCRdb copy is restricted to in-frame clones and leaves out a portion. The V and J calls and clone size come from that table; D and trimming were worked out from the DNA. The sample lists roughly 95,000 clones; 82% were seen once. The source of this sequence is a man older than 75 with acute or convalescent COVID-19. This chain uses TRBV6-6 with TRBJ2-4; 10 positions match TRBD1. Sequenced: peripheral blood. CDR3 sequence: CASRSGTGEGNIQYF. The CDR3 nucleotides read TGTGCCAGCAGATCCGGGACAGGGGAGGGAAACATTCAGTACTTC.